The rows below give T cell receptor beta chains drawn from one sample of a study of cytomegalovirus exposure and HLA in healthy donors. Only in-frame clones appear in the TCRdb table, and some are missing; sequencing was by immunoSEQ multiplex PCR. Of around 100,000 clones detected, 82% appear once; the ten largest clones hold 22%. The sequenced material came from PBMCs. These receptors originate from a man aged 30 to 39 in good health and CMV-seropositive. Each CDR3 is given with its conserved first and last residue. D genes are given only for firm matches. Clone size is shown for a subset of rows, as once, few, many or a class of expanded clone.

V,D,size,J,CDR3,DNA
TRBV6-6,NA,NA,TRBJ1-3,CASSYSYRASGNTIYF,TGTGCCAGCAGTTACTCGTACAGGGCCTCTGGAAACACCATATATTTT
TRBV5-1,TRBD1,NA,TRBJ1-5,CASSFEPTGQGSLSNQPQHF,TGCGCCAGCAGCTTTGAACCCACGGGACAGGGTTCCCTTAGCAATCAGCCCCAGCATTTT
TRBV10-3,TRBD2,NA,TRBJ2-5,CAISESTGGGPETQYF,TGTGCCATCAGTGAGTCGACCGGGGGGGGTCCGGAGACCCAGTACTTC
TRBV5-4,TRBD1,NA,TRBJ2-6,CASSSSRDRGAGANVLTF,TGTGCCAGCAGCTCGTCCCGGGACAGGGGAGCCGGGGCCAACGTCCTGACTTTC
TRBV10-2,TRBD1,NA,TRBJ1-2,CASSEFGTGGDYGYTF,TGCGCCAGCAGTGAATTCGGGACAGGGGGCGACTATGGCTACACCTTC
TRBV19,TRBD2,NA,TRBJ2-3,CASSIGTSGYTDTQYF,TGTGCCAGTAGTATAGGGACTAGCGGCTACACAGATACGCAGTATTTT
TRBV6-1,NA,NA,TRBJ2-5,CASRGWDKGLETQYF,TGTGCCAGCAGGGGGTGGGACAAGGGGTTGGAGACCCAGTACTTC
TRBV18,NA,NA,TRBJ2-2,CASSQGSTGELFF,TGTGCCAGCTCACAGGGGTCCACCGGGGAGCTGTTTTTT
TRBV5-1,TRBD2,NA,TRBJ2-3,CASSLELAGETDTQYF,TGCGCCAGCAGCTTGGAACTAGCGGGAGAGACAGATACGCAGTATTTT
TRBV5-1,TRBD1,NA,TRBJ2-3,CASSYTGTGTDTQYF,TGCGCCAGCAGCTATACCGGGACAGGGACAGATACGCAGTATTTT
TRBV13,NA,NA,TRBJ2-5,CASSPPEGVNQYF,TGTGCCAGCAGCCCCCCCGAGGGAGTGAACCAGTACTTC
TRBV30,TRBD1,NA,TRBJ2-7,CAWSAPGQGLREQYF,TGTGCCTGGAGCGCTCCGGGACAGGGTCTAAGGGAGCAGTACTTC
TRBV6-1,TRBD2,NA,TRBJ2-2,CASSGLAGGPNTGELFF,TGTGCCAGCAGTGGACTAGCGGGAGGGCCGAACACCGGGGAGCTGTTTTTT
TRBV7-9,TRBD1,NA,TRBJ1-1,CASSPGQTMNTEAFF,TGTGCCAGCAGCCCGGGACAGACCATGAACACTGAAGCTTTCTTT
TRBV7-9,TRBD2,NA,TRBJ2-3,CASSLGGTSGTTDTQYF,TGTGCCAGCAGCCTAGGGGGGACTAGCGGGACCACAGATACGCAGTATTTT
TRBV2,NA,NA,TRBJ1-5,CASSDEQGGVRSNQPQHF,TGTGCCAGCAGTGACGAACAGGGTGGGGTTCGAAGCAATCAGCCCCAGCATTTT
TRBV7-2,TRBD2,NA,TRBJ2-5,CASSYILAGGRQETQYF,TGTGCCAGCAGTTATATACTAGCGGGAGGTCGTCAAGAGACCCAGTACTTC
TRBV27,NA,NA,TRBJ2-5,CASSLYLRETQYF,TGTGCCAGCAGTTTATATCTTCGGGAGACCCAGTACTTC
TRBV18,TRBD2,NA,TRBJ2-5,CASSPGAGGEETQYF,TGTGCCAGCTCACCAGGAGCGGGAGGCGAAGAGACCCAGTACTTC
TRBV5-1,NA,NA,TRBJ1-4,CASSYQGGPANEKLFF,TGCGCCAGCAGCTACCAAGGGGGTCCGGCTAATGAAAAACTGTTTTTT
TRBV5-6,TRBD1,NA,TRBJ2-7,CASSSRQGLSYEQYF,TGTGCCAGCAGCTCCCGACAGGGTCTCTCCTACGAGCAGTACTTC
TRBV19,NA,NA,TRBJ1-2,CASSINTALWGYTF,TGTGCCAGTAGTATAAATACAGCTCTTTGGGGCTACACCTTC
TRBV7-2,NA,NA,TRBJ1-5,CASSLGQSGQPQHF,TGTGCCAGCAGCTTAGGGCAGAGCGGTCAGCCCCAGCATTTT
TRBV6-1,NA,NA,TRBJ1-1,CAIGLLLYTEAFF,TGTGCCATCGGACTCCTACTATACACTGAAGCTTTCTTT
TRBV7-9,TRBD2,NA,TRBJ2-1,CASSSLTSGLYNEQFF,TGTGCCAGCAGCTCCCTGACTAGCGGGCTTTACAATGAGCAGTTCTTC
TRBV28,TRBD1,NA,TRBJ2-1,CASRRTGVAEQFF,TGTGCCAGCAGGCGGACAGGGGTTGCTGAGCAGTTCTTC
TRBV2,NA,NA,TRBJ2-7,CASSAQEQYF,TGTGCCAGCAGTGCCCAGGAGCAGTACTTC
TRBV7-9,TRBD1,NA,TRBJ1-1,CASSLFPRQQGLTGTEAFF,TGTGCCAGCAGCTTGTTTCCTCGGCAACAGGGGCTGACAGGCACTGAAGCTTTCTTT
TRBV9,NA,NA,TRBJ2-7,CASSVGAWIDEQYF,TGTGCCAGCAGCGTAGGAGCGTGGATCGACGAGCAGTACTTC
TRBV10-2,TRBD1,few,TRBJ1-1,CASRDRLFDTEAFF,TGCGCCAGCCGGGACAGGTTGTTTGACACTGAAGCTTTCTTT
TRBV5-4,NA,few,TRBJ2-7,CASSFLPEYEQYF,TGTGCCAGCAGCTTTTTGCCGGAGTACGAGCAGTACTTC
TRBV6-5,TRBD1,once,TRBJ2-1,CASSPLGGHEQFF,TGCGCCAGCAGTCCCCTAGGGGGCCATGAGCAGTTCTTC
TRBV7-8,TRBD1,once,TRBJ1-5,CASSTRTGVSRSNQPQHF,TGTGCCAGCAGCACCCGGACAGGGGTATCGCGTAGCAATCAGCCCCAGCATTTT
TRBV5-1,NA,NA,TRBJ2-7,CASSVRPEGGLNEQYF,TGCGCCAGCAGCGTACGTCCTGAGGGGGGGCTCAACGAGCAGTACTTC
TRBV5-1,NA,NA,TRBJ2-3,CASSLGPGETDTQYF,TGCGCCAGCAGCTTGGGGCCAGGGGAGACAGATACGCAGTATTTT
TRBV7-8,NA,NA,TRBJ2-7,CASSPGVARYEQYF,TGTGCCAGCAGCCCCGGGGTAGCGCGCTACGAGCAGTACTTC
TRBV2,NA,NA,TRBJ1-6,CASSESDRYNSPLHF,TGTGCCAGCAGTGAATCCGACAGGTATAATTCACCCCTCCACTTT
TRBV2,NA,NA,TRBJ2-2,CASSADRTRGELFF,TGTGCCAGCAGCGCTGACAGGACACGAGGGGAGCTGTTTTTT
TRBV4-1,NA,NA,TRBJ2-7,CASSPRQGGYEQYF,TGCGCCAGCAGCCCCCGCCAGGGGGGCTACGAGCAGTACTTC
TRBV28,NA,NA,TRBJ1-2,CASSTTVYGYTF,TGTGCCAGCAGTACGACAGTCTATGGCTACACCTTC
TRBV5-4,TRBD2,once,TRBJ2-3,CASSFGGATDTQYF,TGTGCCAGCAGCTTCGGGGGGGCCACAGATACGCAGTATTTT
TRBV5-6,NA,NA,TRBJ1-1,CASSSGGGEAFF,TGTGCCAGCAGCTCTGGGGGAGGTGAAGCTTTCTTT
TRBV6-6,TRBD2,NA,TRBJ2-2,CASRSSGRRVGELFF,TGTGCCAGCAGATCTAGCGGGAGGAGGGTCGGGGAGCTGTTTTTT
TRBV7-8,NA,NA,TRBJ2-5,CASSLDRNEETQYF,TGTGCCAGCAGCTTGGACAGAAATGAGGAGACCCAGTACTTC
TRBV28,TRBD1,few,TRBJ2-7,CASSTRDSSYEQYF,TGTGCCAGCAGCACCCGGGACAGTTCCTACGAGCAGTACTTC
TRBV5-1,TRBD1,NA,TRBJ2-7,CASSAGTGGTEQYF,TGCGCCAGCAGCGCCGGGACAGGGGGGACCGAGCAGTACTTC
TRBV7-2,NA,NA,TRBJ1-4,CASSPSGSRNEKLFF,TGTGCCAGCAGCCCCTCGGGGTCCCGGAATGAAAAACTGTTTTTT
TRBV7-9,TRBD2,NA,TRBJ2-5,CASSSSGRAARETQYF,TGTGCCAGCAGCTCTAGCGGGAGGGCCGCCCGGGAGACCCAGTACTTC
TRBV7-6,NA,NA,TRBJ1-1,CASSQYRVGVEAFF,TGTGCCAGCAGCCAATACAGGGTGGGTGTCGAAGCTTTCTTT
TRBV7-8,NA,NA,TRBJ2-4,CASSLAAGLPIAKNIQYF,TGTGCCAGCAGCTTAGCCGCGGGTCTACCGATCGCCAAAAACATTCAGTACTTC
TRBV9,NA,NA,TRBJ2-3,CASSGFPGQLRTDTQYF,TGTGCCAGCAGCGGCTTTCCGGGACAACTCAGAACAGATACGCAGTATTTT
TRBV18,NA,NA,TRBJ1-1,CASSPVGKDEAFF,TGTGCCAGCTCACCAGTCGGGAAAGATGAAGCTTTCTTT